The clone carrying this T cell receptor (beta chain) has a count of ten or more. Its target is not known. This record belongs to a study of Graves' ophthalmopathy and Graves' hyperthyroidism. Whole-study context: Untreated patients at initial diagnosis provided peripheral blood.

As the template, RNA transcripts were used to amplify TCR beta CDR3 regions. HTBI-primed first-round RT-PCR preceded second-round multiplex PCR. TCRdb reprocessed the multiplex PCR reads via MiXCR and lists one record per CDR3 protein. The repertoire holds 620,000 or so distinct CDR3 sequences, 22% seen once, with roughly 6.9% in the top ten. The V and J ends lost 5 bases and 5 bases, in that order; junction bases with no gene match: 15. The CDR3 has 17 amino acids. Germline V lookup: CDR1 LNHNV, CDR2 YYDKDF (reference sequence). Study-wide findings and caveats: Ophthalmopathy was separated from stable hyperthyroidism by a 13-signature model with 87.88% sensitivity and roughly 84% specificity. Progression of ophthalmopathy was predicted by the model with 60% to 71% sensitivity and around 72% specificity.

The sequencing input was peripheral blood. This sequence joins TRBV15 and TRBJ1-5; 7 nucleotides match TRBD1. This clonotype was sampled from a young woman with stable Graves' hyperthyroidism. Some clones in this sample may be carry-over from other donors' samples. Here the CDR3 DNA reads TGTGCCACCAGCCGCGACTCAGGGGGGGTCGGGTATCAGCCCCAGCATTTT. It is translated as CATSRDSGGVGYQPQHF. The full variable domain, rest sourced from reference TRBV15 and TRBJ1-5, is DAMVIQNPRYQVTQFGKPVTLSCSQTLNHNVMYWYQQKSSQAPKLLFHYYDKDFNNEADTPDNFQSRRPNTSFCFLDIRSPGLGDTAMYLCATSRDSGGVGYQPQHFGDGTRLSIL.